This T cell receptor (beta chain) was observed in a study of cytomegalovirus exposure and HLA in healthy donors. Study context: Ancestry clustering placed roughly 86% of about 400 genotyped donors in the Caucasian-associated cluster. Findings and caveats of the study: HLA allele associations emerged for some 16,000 TCR beta sequences in a later analysis, at 0.05 false discovery rate. Further analysis, carried out later, found HLA-associated TCR beta chains more clonally expanded than equally common other chains. Rare TCR sequences dominated, though some public TCRs recurred in many donors.

V was clipped by 5 bases and J by 0 bases; unmatched bases: 18. The germline CDR1 and CDR2 sequences are SQVTM and ANQGSEA. This CDR3 is 18 amino acids long. The PCR had 60 Vbeta and 13 Jbeta primers. Sequencing was performed with immunoSEQ multiplex PCR; in TCRdb, only in-frame clones are kept and a portion is missing. The data show some 66,000 clones, about four fifths seen once. Worth noting for this clone: The antigen remains undetermined.

The sequence derives from a woman younger than 45 in good health and CMV-seronegative. This chain joins TRBV29-1 and TRBJ2-7; 8 bases fit TRBD2. Material: PBMCs. CDR3 nucleotide sequence: TGCAGCGTTAATAGACTAGCGCCTGATCTTTTATCCTCCTACGAGCAGTACTTC. Translated: CSVNRLAPDLLSSYEQYF.